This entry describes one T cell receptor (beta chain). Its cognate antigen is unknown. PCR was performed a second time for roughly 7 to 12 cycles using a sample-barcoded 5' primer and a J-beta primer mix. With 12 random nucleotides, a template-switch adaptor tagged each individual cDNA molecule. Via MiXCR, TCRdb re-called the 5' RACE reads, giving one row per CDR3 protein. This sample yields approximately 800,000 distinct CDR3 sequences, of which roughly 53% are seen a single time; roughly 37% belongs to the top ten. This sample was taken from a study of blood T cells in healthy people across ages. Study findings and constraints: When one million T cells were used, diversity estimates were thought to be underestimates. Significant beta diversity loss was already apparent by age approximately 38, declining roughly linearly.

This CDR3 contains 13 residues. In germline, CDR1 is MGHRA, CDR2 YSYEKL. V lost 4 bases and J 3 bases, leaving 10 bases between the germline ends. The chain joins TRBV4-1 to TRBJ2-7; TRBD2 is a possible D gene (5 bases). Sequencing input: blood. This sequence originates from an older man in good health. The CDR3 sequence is CASSLNGDYEQYF. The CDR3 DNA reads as TGCGCCAGCAGCCTGAACGGGGACTACGAGCAGTACTTC.